The 10 T cell receptor beta chains presented below share a single source sample, sequenced in a study of blood T cell repertoires in COVID-19. The protocol was immunoSEQ multiplex PCR, while the TCRdb copy is restricted to in-frame clones and leaves out a portion. The data show about 170,000 clones, with about 86% seen just once and roughly 4% held by the top ten. Material: PBMCs or T cells enriched from blood (not recorded which). The source is a woman aged 50 to 60 in a cohort exposed to, infected with or recovered from COVID-19 (not recorded which).

The CDR3 sequence is CASSIMGLGDNEQFF. The CDR3 DNA is TGTGCCAGTAGTATCATGGGACTAGGGGACAATGAGCAGTTCTTC. This chain joins TRBV19 and TRBJ2-1, with 8 bases lining up with TRBD2. CDR1 is LNHDA, CDR2 SQIVND, per germline (reference sequence). V shed 3 bases, J shed 5 bases, and the junction held 6 bases outside the gene matches. CDR3 length equals 15 residues. The full variable domain, in which reference TRBV19 and TRBJ2-1 provide the parts outside the CDR3, is DGGITQSPKYLFRKEGQNVTLSCEQNLNHDAMYWYRQDPGQGLRLIYYSQIVNDFQKGDIAEGYSVSREKKESFPLTVTSAQKNPTAFYLCASSIMGLGDNEQFFGPGTRLTVL.

This chain connects TRBV5-1 to TRBJ2-5; D gene uncertain. Trimming took 2 bases from V and 4 from J, leaving 12 bases between them. From germline, CDR1 is SGHRS and CDR2 YFSETQ. The CDR3 totals 14 residues. The DNA of the CDR3 is TGCGCCAGCAGCTTTGGTCCGGGTTCAGAGACCCAGTACTTC. It specifies CASSFGPGSETQYF.

CDR3 nucleotide sequence: TGTGCCAGCAGGGCCGACAGGGGGAATGAAAAACTGTTTTTT. This sequence encodes CASRADRGNEKLFF. This chain joins TRBV2 and TRBJ1-4; 9 nucleotides line up with TRBD1. CDR1 is SNHLY, CDR2 FYNNEI, per germline. The V segment lost 6 bases and the J segment 5 bases; nucleotides outside the gene matches: 4. CDR3 length: 14 amino acids.

V usage is TRBV28 and J usage is TRBJ2-5; D not resolved. V was cut by 7 bases and J by 0 bases, with 12 bases left in between. The germline V gene has CDR1 MDHEN and CDR2 SYDVKM. The CDR3 consists of 14 residues. In nucleotides, the CDR3 is TGTGCCAGCAACCCACTTACAGACCAAGAGACCCAGTACTTC. Amino acid sequence: CASNPLTDQETQYF.

The chain links TRBV6-5 to TRBJ2-3; perhaps TRBD1 as D (6 bases). CDR1 is MNHEY, CDR2 SVGAGI, per germline. The CDR3 runs to 11 residues. Trimming took 8 bases from V and 6 from J, leaving 9 bases between them. The CDR3 coding sequence is TGTGCCAGCGGACAGTTGGATACGCAGTATTTT. Amino acids: CASGQLDTQYF.

This clone was counted a few times. This chain connects TRBV6-1 to TRBJ1-5, with 7 bases that match TRBD1. V was clipped by 4 bases and J by 0 bases; unmatched bases: 12. The CDR3 spans 18 residues. The germline V gene encodes CDR1 MNHNS and CDR2 SASEGT. CDR3 nucleotides: TGTGCCAGCAGTGTAGCAGGGGGGGGCGCGAATAGCAATCAGCCCCAGCATTTT. Encoded protein: CASSVAGGGANSNQPQHF.

This chain connects TRBV5-3 to TRBJ2-7; 7 positions agree with TRBD1. TRBV5-3 is noted as an ORF with a role that remains uncertain. The CDR3 loop spans 18 amino acids. The junction had 15 bases not matched to a gene; V was cut back by 3 bases and J by 0 bases. The CDR3 loop reads CARSSQPDRVGSSYEQYF. CDR3 DNA: TGTGCCAGAAGCTCCCAGCCCGACAGGGTAGGGAGCTCCTACGAGCAGTACTTC.

This rearrangement joins TRBV7-2 to TRBJ2-1, with unresolved D. The length of the CDR3 is 12 residues. The germline V gene has CDR1 SGHTA and CDR2 FQGNSA. The germline V and J ends were trimmed by 2 bases and 3 bases, with 2 bases remaining between them. DNA for the CDR3: TGTGCCAGCAGCTTACGCTACAATGAGCAGTTCTTC. Its protein product is CASSLRYNEQFF.

The chain couples TRBV10-1 to TRBJ1-2, with 8 bases lining up with TRBD1. The CDR3 spans 13 residues. From germline, CDR1 is WNHNN and CDR2 SYGVQD (reference sequence). The ends lost 5 bases at V and 7 bases at J; junction bases unmatched: 6. The CDR3, as DNA: TGCGCCAGCAGTCTTCAGGGGGCGCTTGGCTACACCTTC. Translated: CASSLQGALGYTF.

The rearrangement joins TRBV29-1 to TRBJ2-3; D perhaps matches TRBD1 (5 bases). The CDR3 is made up of 14 amino acids. Germline V gene data show CDR1 as SQVTM and CDR2 as ANQGSEA. V was trimmed by 3 bases and J by 3 bases, leaving 13 bases between them. DNA for the CDR3: TGCAGCGTTGATGGTCAGGGATTTACAGATACGCAGTATTTT. It specifies CSVDGQGFTDTQYF.